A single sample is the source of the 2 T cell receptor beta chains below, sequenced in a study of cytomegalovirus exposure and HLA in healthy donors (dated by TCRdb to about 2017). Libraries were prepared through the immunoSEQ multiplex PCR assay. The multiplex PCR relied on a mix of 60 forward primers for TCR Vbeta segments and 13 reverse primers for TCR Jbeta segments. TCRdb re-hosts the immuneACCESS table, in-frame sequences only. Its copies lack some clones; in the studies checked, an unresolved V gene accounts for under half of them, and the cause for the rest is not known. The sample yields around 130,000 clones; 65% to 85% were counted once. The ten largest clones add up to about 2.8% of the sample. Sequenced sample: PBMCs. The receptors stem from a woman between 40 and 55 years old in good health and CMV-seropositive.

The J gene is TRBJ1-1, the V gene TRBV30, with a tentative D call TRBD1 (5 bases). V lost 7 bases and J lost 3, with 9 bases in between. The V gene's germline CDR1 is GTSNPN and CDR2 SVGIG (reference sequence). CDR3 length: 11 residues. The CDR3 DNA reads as TGTGCCTCCCAGGGTTACACTGAAGCTTTCTTT. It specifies CASQGYTEAFF.

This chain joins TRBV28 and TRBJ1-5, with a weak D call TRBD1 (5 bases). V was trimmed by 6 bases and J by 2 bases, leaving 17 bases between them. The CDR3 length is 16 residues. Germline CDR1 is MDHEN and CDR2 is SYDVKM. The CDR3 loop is CASSHGGGGGNQPQHF. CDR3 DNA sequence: TGTGCCAGCAGCCACGGCGGGGGGGGTGGCAATCAGCCCCAGCATTTT.